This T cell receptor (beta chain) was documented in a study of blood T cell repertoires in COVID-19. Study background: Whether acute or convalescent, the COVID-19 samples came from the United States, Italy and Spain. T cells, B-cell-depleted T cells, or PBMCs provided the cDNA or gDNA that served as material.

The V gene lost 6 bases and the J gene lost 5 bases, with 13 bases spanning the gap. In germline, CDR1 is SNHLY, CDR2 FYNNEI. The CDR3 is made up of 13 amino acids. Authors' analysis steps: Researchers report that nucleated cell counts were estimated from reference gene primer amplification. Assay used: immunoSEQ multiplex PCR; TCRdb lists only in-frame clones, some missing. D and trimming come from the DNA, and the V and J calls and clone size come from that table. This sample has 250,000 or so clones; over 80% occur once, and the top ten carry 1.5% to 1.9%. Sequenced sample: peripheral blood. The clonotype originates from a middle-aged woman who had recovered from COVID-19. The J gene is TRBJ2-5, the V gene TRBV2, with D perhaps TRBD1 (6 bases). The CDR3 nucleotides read TGTGCCAGCAGAGCAGGGGTCGGGGAGACCCAGTACTTC. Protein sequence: CASRAGVGETQYF.